The rows below give T cell receptor beta chains drawn from one sample of a study of shared clonotypes between healthy human individuals. TCRdb keeps only in-frame clones here, not all; method: immunoSEQ multiplex PCR. The sample yields some 1 million clones, about 80% seen once. The source material was memory CD4+ T cells sorted from blood. These receptors came from a young man in good health. CDR3s include the opening cysteine and the closing phenylalanine or tryptophan. D genes are given only for firm matches. Some rows mark clone size as missing; the rest say once, few, many or name a class of expanded clone.

d_call	clone_size	j_call	v_call	cdr3_nt	cdr3_aa
TRBD1	NA	TRBJ2-2	TRBV7-7	TGTGCTAGCAGCCGGGACAGGCCACCGAACACCGGGGAGCTGTTTTTT	CASSRDRPPNTGELFF
NA	NA	TRBJ2-7	TRBV19	TGTGCCAGTAGTATAGATCCGGTCCGGGTCTACGAGCAGTACTTC	CASSIDPVRVYEQYF
NA	few	TRBJ1-5	TRBV30	TGTGCCTGGACCCCGAAAGGGACCAATCAGCCCCAGCATTTT	CAWTPKGTNQPQHF
TRBD1	once	TRBJ2-3	TRBV10-1	TGCGCCAGCAGTCTGGACAGGGGAACAGATACGCAGTATTTT	CASSLDRGTDTQYF
TRBD1	NA	TRBJ1-6	TRBV23-1	TGCGCCAGCAGATGCCGGGACAGGTTATCACCCCTCCACTTT	CASRCRDRLSPLHF
NA	NA	TRBJ2-5	TRBV6-6	TGTGCCAGCACCCCCGAAGGGGAAGAGACCCAGTACTTC	CASTPEGEETQYF
NA	NA	TRBJ2-3	TRBV5-5	TGTGCCAGCAGCTTGGGTGCGGCAGGAGCGGCTCTCTCGCAGTATTTT	CASSLGAAGAALSQYF
NA	NA	TRBJ1-5	TRBV5-4	TGTGCCAGCAGCAGGGAGTTCAATCAGCCCCAGCATTTT	CASSREFNQPQHF
NA	NA	TRBJ1-1	TRBV7-2	TGTGCCAGCAGCTTATACGGGGACACTGAAGCTTTCTTT	CASSLYGDTEAFF
TRBD2	NA	TRBJ2-3	TRBV25-1	TGTGCCAGCAGTCCCGGGACTAGCGGGAGAACAGATACGCAGTATTTT	CASSPGTSGRTDTQYF
NA	NA	TRBJ1-4	TRBV2	TGTGCCAGCAGTTCTCAGGGGACGGCTAATGAAAAACTGTTTTTT	CASSSQGTANEKLFF
NA	NA	TRBJ1-6	TRBV19	TGTGCCAGTAGTATATCGGGACTTAGCTCACCCCTCCACTTT	CASSISGLSSPLHF
NA	NA	TRBJ2-3	TRBV10-3	TGTGCCATCAACCTAGCGCCGGGCTCCACAGATACGCAGTATTTT	CAINLAPGSTDTQYF
NA	NA	TRBJ2-6	TRBV19	TGTGCCAGTAGACGCGGGGAAGGGGGCGTCGGATTTGGGGCCAACGTCCTGACTTTC	CASRRGEGGVGFGANVLTF
NA	NA	TRBJ2-2	TRBV27	TGTGCCAGCAGTTTATCGTGGGGGCGCACCGGGGAGCTGTTTTTT	CASSLSWGRTGELFF
TRBD1	NA	TRBJ1-5	TRBV6-1	TGTGCCAGCGTGATGGGGGGACAGGGTTATCAGCCCCAGCATTTT	CASVMGGQGYQPQHF
TRBD1	NA	TRBJ2-1	TRBV28	TGTGCCAGCGAGGTACAGGGGAAATCCTACAATGAGCAGTTCTTC	CASEVQGKSYNEQFF
TRBD2	few	TRBJ2-2	TRBV7-8	TGTGCCAGCAGCTTAGGGGGACTAGCGGCCGCGAACACCGGGGAGCTGTTTTTT	CASSLGGLAAANTGELFF
NA	once	TRBJ2-2	TRBV6-1	TGTGCCAGCAGTGAAATAGCGAACACCGGGGAGCTGTTTTTT	CASSEIANTGELFF
NA	NA	TRBJ1-5	TRBV4-1	TGCGCCAGCAGCCAAGAGGGGGCGCAGCCCCAGCATTTT	CASSQEGAQPQHF
NA	NA	TRBJ1-3	TRBV7-9	TGTGCCAGCAGCCCGTCCCGGGGGGCTACTAACACCATATATTTT	CASSPSRGATNTIYF
TRBD1	NA	TRBJ2-7	TRBV29-1	TGCAGCGTTGTGGGACAGTCCTACGAGCAGTACTTC	CSVVGQSYEQYF
NA	NA	TRBJ2-7	TRBV6-5	TGTGCCAGCAGTTATCGTGGTTCCCTGAGCCACGAGCAGTACTTC	CASSYRGSLSHEQYF
TRBD1	once	TRBJ1-6	TRBV19	TGTGCCAGTAGTATAGCGCAGACAGGGCGGTGTAATTCACCCCTCCACTTT	CASSIAQTGRCNSPLHF
TRBD2	once	TRBJ2-7	TRBV25-1	TGTGCCAGCAGTGCTTCACGGGGGGGTACCCACTACGAGCAGTACTTC	CASSASRGGTHYEQYF
NA	once	TRBJ2-2	TRBV6-5	TGTGCCAGCAGTACCGGACTACTGAACACCGGGGAGCTGTTTTTT	CASSTGLLNTGELFF
NA	NA	TRBJ1-2	TRBV5-5	TGTGCCAGCAGCTTGGCCGGGAAGGGCGTCTATGGCTACACCTTC	CASSLAGKGVYGYTF
NA	NA	TRBJ2-3	TRBV30	TGTGCCTGGAGGGCTCTTCGCGGCAAGACGGATACGCAGTATTTT	CAWRALRGKTDTQYF
NA	NA	TRBJ2-2	TRBV10-2	TGCGCCAGCAGTGCCTCTGGCGGGGAGCTGTTTTTT	CASSASGGELFF
TRBD2	NA	TRBJ2-7	TRBV5-1	TGCGCCAGCAGCCCGGCTGGCGGGGGGGCCTACGAGCAGTACTTC	CASSPAGGGAYEQYF
NA	NA	TRBJ2-1	TRBV5-1	TGCGCCAGCAGATTGGGACCGGGGAACTACAATGAGCAGTTCTTC	CASRLGPGNYNEQFF
NA	NA	TRBJ1-6	TRBV30	TGTGCCTGGAGACGGGAAGTATTCTCACCCCTCCACTTT	CAWRREVFSPLHF
NA	NA	TRBJ2-2	TRBV14	TGTGCCAGCAGCCCTAGAATGGGGAGGAACACCGGGGAGCTGTTTTTT	CASSPRMGRNTGELFF
NA	NA	TRBJ2-3	TRBV27	TGTGCCAGCAGTTTGGGGAAAAAGCGTGGTCTGGTGCCAGATACGCAGTATTTT	CASSLGKKRGLVPDTQYF
NA	once	TRBJ2-3	TRBV27	TGTGCCAGCAGTTTAGGTGGGACCAGCACAGATACGCAGTATTTT	CASSLGGTSTDTQYF
NA	NA	TRBJ2-4	TRBV12-5	TGTGCTAGTGGCCATCTGGGGACTAAAAACATTCAGTACTTC	CASGHLGTKNIQYF
TRBD2	NA	TRBJ2-3	TRBV6-6	TGTGCCAGCAGTTCCCCTCGGGGGGGCTACACAGATACGCAGTATTTT	CASSSPRGGYTDTQYF
TRBD1	NA	TRBJ1-1	TRBV18	TGTGCCAGCTCACCACCGACAGGGGCGGGAAACACTGAAGCTTTCTTT	CASSPPTGAGNTEAFF
NA	NA	TRBJ2-7	TRBV4-3	TGCGCCAGCAGCGGCCGGGCAGGGAGCTCCTACGAGCAGTACTTC	CASSGRAGSSYEQYF
NA	once	TRBJ2-7	TRBV4-3	TGCGCCAGCAGCCAAGAAGGCCTAGGGAGGCTCGAGCAGTACTTC	CASSQEGLGRLEQYF
TRBD1	NA	TRBJ2-1	TRBV5-1	TGCGCCAGCAGCTCAGGGACAGGATCCTACAATGAGCAGTTCTTC	CASSSGTGSYNEQFF
NA	NA	TRBJ2-7	TRBV15	TGTGCCACGCAGAAGGACGTTATCAATTACGAGCAGTACTTC	CATQKDVINYEQYF
NA	NA	TRBJ2-7	TRBV7-9	TGTGCCAGCAGCTTAACGCTCTCCTACGAGCAGTACTTC	CASSLTLSYEQYF
NA	NA	TRBJ1-3	TRBV4-1	TGCGCCAGCAGCCAAAGGGACACCCGATTCGGTCTCTCTGGAAACACCATATATTTT	CASSQRDTRFGLSGNTIYF
NA	once	TRBJ2-7	TRBV5-5	TGTGCCAGCAGATCGGACTACGAGCAGTACTTC	CASRSDYEQYF
NA	NA	TRBJ2-3	TRBV29-1	TGCAGCGTTGGAGGGTCGCAGGCGCTTACGCAGTATTTT	CSVGGSQALTQYF
TRBD1	NA	TRBJ1-2	TRBV19	TGTGCCAGTACCACTCAGGGGGCGGGCGGCTACACCTTC	CASTTQGAGGYTF
NA	NA	TRBJ1-5	TRBV5-6	TGTGCCAGCAGCGGATCGTCAGGGAGGAGCAATCAGCCCCAGCATTTT	CASSGSSGRSNQPQHF
TRBD2	NA	TRBJ2-5	TRBV9	TGTGCCAGCAGCGTGGGGACTAGCGGGGGAGAGACCCAGTACTTC	CASSVGTSGGETQYF